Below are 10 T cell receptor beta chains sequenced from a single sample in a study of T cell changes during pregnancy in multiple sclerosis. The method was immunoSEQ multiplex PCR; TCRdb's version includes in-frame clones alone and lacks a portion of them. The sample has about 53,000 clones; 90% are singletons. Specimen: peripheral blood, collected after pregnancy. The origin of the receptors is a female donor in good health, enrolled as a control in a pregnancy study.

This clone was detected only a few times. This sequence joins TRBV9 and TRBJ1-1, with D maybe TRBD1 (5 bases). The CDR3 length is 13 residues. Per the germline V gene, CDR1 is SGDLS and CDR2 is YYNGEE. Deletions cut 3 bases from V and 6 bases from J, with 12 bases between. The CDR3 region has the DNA TGTGCCAGCAGCGACCGGCCGGGGGCTGAAGCTTTCTTT. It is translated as CASSDRPGAEAFF.

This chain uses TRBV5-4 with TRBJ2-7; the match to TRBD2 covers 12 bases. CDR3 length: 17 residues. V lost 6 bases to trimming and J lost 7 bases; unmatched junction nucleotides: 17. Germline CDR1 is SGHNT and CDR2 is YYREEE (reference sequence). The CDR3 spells CASTPRETSGGIGEQYF. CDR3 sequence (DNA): TGTGCCAGCACCCCTCGCGAGACTAGCGGGGGAATCGGAGAGCAGTACTTC.

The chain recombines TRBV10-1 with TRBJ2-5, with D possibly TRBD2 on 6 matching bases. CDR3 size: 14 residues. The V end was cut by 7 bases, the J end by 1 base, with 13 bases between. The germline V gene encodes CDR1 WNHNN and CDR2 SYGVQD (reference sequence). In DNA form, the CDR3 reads TGCGCCAGCAACTTTTGCGGGGTCCAAGAGACCCAGTACTTC. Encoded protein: CASNFCGVQETQYF.

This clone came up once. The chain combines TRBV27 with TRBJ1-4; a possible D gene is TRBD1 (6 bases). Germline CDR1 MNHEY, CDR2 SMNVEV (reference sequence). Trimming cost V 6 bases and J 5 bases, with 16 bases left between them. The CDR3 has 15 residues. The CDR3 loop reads CASRGQKGVNEKLFF. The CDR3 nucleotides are TGTGCCAGCAGGGGTCAGAAGGGGGTGAATGAAAAACTGTTTTTT.

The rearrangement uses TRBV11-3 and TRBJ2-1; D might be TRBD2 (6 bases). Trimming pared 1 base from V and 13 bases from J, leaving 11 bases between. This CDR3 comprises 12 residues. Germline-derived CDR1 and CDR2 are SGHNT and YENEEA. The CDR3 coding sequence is TGTGCCAGCAGCTTAGGGGACTTTCCCCAGTTCTTC. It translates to CASSLGDFPQFF.

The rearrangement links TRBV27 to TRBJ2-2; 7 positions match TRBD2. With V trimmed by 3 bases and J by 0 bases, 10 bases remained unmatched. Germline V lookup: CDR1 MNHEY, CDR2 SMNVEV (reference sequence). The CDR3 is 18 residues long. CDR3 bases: TGTGCCAGCAGTTTTGGGGGGAGCGGGGCCGCGAACACCGGGGAGCTGTTTTTT. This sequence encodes CASSFGGSGAANTGELFF.

CDR3 in amino acids: CASSWTGSSYEQYF. DNA of the CDR3: TGTGCCAGCAGCTGGACAGGGAGCTCCTACGAGCAGTACTTC. This chain connects TRBV5-6 to TRBJ2-7, with TRBD1 matching over 8 bases. V lost 3 bases to trimming and J lost 0 bases; unmatched junction nucleotides: 2. The germline V gene encodes CDR1 SGHDT and CDR2 YYEEEE. The CDR3 consists of 14 residues.

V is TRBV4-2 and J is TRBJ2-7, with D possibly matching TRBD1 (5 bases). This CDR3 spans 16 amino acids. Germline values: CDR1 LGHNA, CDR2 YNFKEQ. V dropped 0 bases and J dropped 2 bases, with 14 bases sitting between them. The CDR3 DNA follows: TGTGCCAGCAGCCAAGAGGTCGGTCAGGGTCCCTACGAGCAGTACTTC. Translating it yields CASSQEVGQGPYEQYF.

The CDR3 nucleotides are TGTGCCAGCAGCTCCGACACACAGGGGTCCGGCGCAGATACGCAGTATTTT. This sequence encodes CASSSDTQGSGADTQYF. The genes are TRBV5-8 and TRBJ2-3, with 7 bases that match TRBD1. This CDR3 spans 17 amino acids. V gave up 3 bases and J gave up 4 bases; unmatched junction bases: 14. CDR1 is SGHTS, CDR2 YDEGEE, per germline.

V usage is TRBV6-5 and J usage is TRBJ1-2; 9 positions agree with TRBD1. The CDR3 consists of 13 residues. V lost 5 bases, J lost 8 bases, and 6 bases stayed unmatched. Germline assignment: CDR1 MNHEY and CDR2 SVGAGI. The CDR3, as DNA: TGTGCCAGCAGTACGGGACAGGGTGGCGGCTACACCTTC. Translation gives CASSTGQGGGYTF.